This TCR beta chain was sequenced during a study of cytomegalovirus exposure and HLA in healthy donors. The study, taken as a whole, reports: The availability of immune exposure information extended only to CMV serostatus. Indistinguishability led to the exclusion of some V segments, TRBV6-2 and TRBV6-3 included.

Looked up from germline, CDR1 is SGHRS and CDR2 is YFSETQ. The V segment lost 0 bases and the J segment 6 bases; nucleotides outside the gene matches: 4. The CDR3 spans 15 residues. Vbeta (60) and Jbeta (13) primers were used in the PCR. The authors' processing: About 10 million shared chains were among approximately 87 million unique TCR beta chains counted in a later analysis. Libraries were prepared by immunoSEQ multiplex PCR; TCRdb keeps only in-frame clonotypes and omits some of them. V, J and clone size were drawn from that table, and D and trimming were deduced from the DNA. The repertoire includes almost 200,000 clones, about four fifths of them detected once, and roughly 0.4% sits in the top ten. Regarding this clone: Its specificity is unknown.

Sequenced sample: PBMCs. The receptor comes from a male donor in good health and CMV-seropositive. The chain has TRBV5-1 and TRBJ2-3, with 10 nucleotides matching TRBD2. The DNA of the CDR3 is TGCGCCAGCAGCTTGGTAGCGGGGGGCGGGGATACGCAGTATTTT. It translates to CASSLVAGGGDTQYF.